This passage covers 21 T cell receptor beta chains from one sample sequenced in a study of T cell responses to AZD1222 COVID-19 vaccine. Assay used: immunoSEQ multiplex PCR; TCRdb lists only in-frame clones, some missing. The data contain roughly 99,000 clones, around 90% of them seen just once; the ten biggest clones take up about 6.8%. The sequencing here drew on peripheral blood, taken 28 days after the second AZD1222 dose. These TCRs come from an adult who received the AZD1222 COVID-19 vaccine.

This chain uses TRBV7-8 with TRBJ2-1; D tentatively reads TRBD1 or TRBD2 (6 bases each). V was cut by 5 bases and J by 0 bases, with 17 bases left in between. The CDR3 runs 17 residues. Germline V gene lookup returns CDR1 SGHVS and CDR2 FQNEAQ. In DNA form, the CDR3 reads TGTGCCAGCAGCCCCCTAGGGGGGCAGAGCTCCTACAATGAGCAGTTCTTC. The encoded protein is CASSPLGGQSSYNEQFF. Based on the CDR3 plus reference TRBV7-8 and TRBJ2-1, the full variable domain is GAGVSQSPRYKVAKRGQDVALRCDPISGHVSLFWYQQALGQGPEFLTYFQNEAQLDKSGLPSDRFFAERPEGSVSTLKIQRTQQEDSAVYLCASSPLGGQSSYNEQFFGPGTRLTVL.

This clone came up once. The rearrangement links TRBV19 to TRBJ1-6; TRBD1 matches at 9 bases. CDR1 is LNHDA and CDR2 is SQIVND in the germline V gene (reference sequence). V trimming: 5 bases; J trimming: 3 bases; junction bases outside the gene matches: 8. The CDR3 sequence is 17 residues long. The CDR3 bases are TGTGCCAGTAGTTCCAGGGGACAGGGAATCTATAATTCACCCCTCCACTTT. Residues: CASSSRGQGIYNSPLHF.

The chain carries TRBV18 and TRBJ1-5; the match to TRBD1 covers 9 bases. The ends lost 4 bases at V and 0 bases at J; junction bases unmatched: 4. This CDR3 has 16 residues. The V gene's germline CDR1 is KGHSH and CDR2 LQKENI. The CDR3 loop is CASSRGTGNSNQPQHF. In DNA form, the CDR3 reads TGTGCCAGCTCACGAGGGACAGGGAATAGCAATCAGCCCCAGCATTTT.

The chain uses TRBV15 and TRBJ2-1; D call uncertain. This CDR3 spans 15 amino acids. The germline V gene encodes CDR1 LNHNV and CDR2 YYDKDF (reference sequence). V gave up 5 bases and J gave up 0 bases, with 11 bases separating them. CDR3 bases: TGTGCCACCAGCCCTTTGGGTAGCTCCTACAATGAGCAGTTCTTC. This encodes CATSPLGSSYNEQFF.

The chain links TRBV30 to TRBJ2-7, with TRBD2 identical over 9 bases. V shed 3 bases, J shed 3 bases, and the junction held 6 bases outside the gene matches. Germline V gives CDR1 GTSNPN, CDR2 SVGIG (reference sequence). This CDR3 spans 14 amino acids. The CDR3 protein is CAWSEASGNYEQYF. The CDR3 nucleotides read TGTGCCTGGAGCGAGGCTAGCGGGAACTACGAGCAGTACTTC.

The genes are TRBV7-8 and TRBJ2-7, with TRBD2 identical over 7 bases. V shed 1 base and J 4 bases; nucleotides not matched to a gene: 7. Germline V gene lookup returns CDR1 SGHVS and CDR2 FQNEAQ. The CDR3 runs 15 residues. This chain's CDR3 is CASSLEGTTPYEQYF. The CDR3 nucleotides read TGTGCCAGCAGCTTAGAGGGGACTACTCCTTACGAGCAGTACTTC.

This clone was found once. The rearrangement uses TRBV19 and TRBJ2-1; 9 bases line up with TRBD2. CDR3 length: 15 residues. The V segment lost 7 bases and the J segment 2 bases; nucleotides outside the gene matches: 6. CDR1 LNHDA and CDR2 SQIVND come from the germline V gene (reference sequence). The CDR3 region is CASNEAGGTYNEQFF. The CDR3 DNA reads as TGTGCCAGTAACGAAGCGGGGGGCACCTACAATGAGCAGTTCTTC.

The J gene is TRBJ1-6, the V gene TRBV13; D is ambiguous. This CDR3 region has 13 residues. Germline-derived CDR1 and CDR2 are PRHDT and FYEKMQ (reference sequence). V was pared by 6 bases and J by 8 bases, with 11 bases between. Here the CDR3 DNA reads TGTGCCAGCAGAGACTCCCTGTATTCACCCCTCCACTTT. Encoded protein: CASRDSLYSPLHF.

The chain combines TRBV6-5 with TRBJ1-3; D might be TRBD1 (5 bases). Germline V gene sequence: CDR1 MNHEY, CDR2 SVGAGI. CDR3 length: 16 amino acids. The V end lost 2 bases, the J end lost 0 bases, and 11 bases lay between the germline ends. The CDR3 reads CASSYGGKVSGNTIYF. DNA of the CDR3: TGTGCCAGCAGTTACGGGGGGAAGGTCTCTGGAAACACCATATATTTT.

The CDR3 DNA sequence: TGTGCCTGGACTCCCGGACAGGGAGGCACAGATACGCAGTATTTT. This encodes CAWTPGQGGTDTQYF. This sequence joins TRBV30 and TRBJ2-3, with 8 bases aligning to TRBD1. V shed 4 bases and J 1 base; nucleotides not matched to a gene: 7. CDR1 and CDR2 from the germline V gene are GTSNPN and SVGIG (reference sequence). This CDR3 comprises 15 residues.

The chain couples TRBV15 to TRBJ1-3; a possible D gene is TRBD1 (5 bases). Trimming left V 1 base short and J 0 bases short, with 10 bases between. The CDR3 runs 16 residues. Germline V gene data show CDR1 as LNHNV and CDR2 as YYDKDF (reference sequence). The CDR3 DNA is TGTGCCACCAGCAGAGGGGGGAAAGACTCTGGAAACACCATATATTTT. Amino acids: CATSRGGKDSGNTIYF.

The chain links TRBV14 to TRBJ1-4; TRBD1 matches 7 bases. Germline CDR1 SGHDN, CDR2 FVKESK. CDR3 length: 14 residues. V dropped 1 base and J dropped 7; count of bases not matched to a gene: 3. This CDR3 is CASSQAGGAEKLFF. DNA of the CDR3: TGTGCCAGCAGCCAAGCAGGGGGTGCTGAAAAACTGTTTTTT.

The chain has TRBV30 and TRBJ1-2, with unresolved D. V shed 2 bases and J shed 8 bases, with 6 bases lying between them. Germline loops: CDR1 GTSNPN, CDR2 SVGIG (reference sequence). The CDR3 spans 10 residues. As DNA, the CDR3 is TGTGCCTGGAGTCCCCTCGGCTACACCTTC. This translates into CAWSPLGYTF.

This chain links TRBV29-1 with TRBJ2-7; 9 positions match TRBD1. The germline gives CDR1 SQVTM, CDR2 ANQGSEA. V lost 0 bases, J lost 3 bases, and 9 bases stayed unmatched. The length of the CDR3 is 16 residues. The CDR3 coding sequence is TGCAGCGTTGAAGATCCGGGACAGGGCGGGGGCTACGAGCAGTACTTC. Its protein is CSVEDPGQGGGYEQYF.

V and J are TRBV5-1 and TRBJ2-2; TRBD2 matches at 9 bases. Per germline, CDR1 SGHRS and CDR2 YFSETQ. This CDR3 has 16 residues. Trimming at V came to 1 base and at J to 7 bases, leaving 8 bases not matched to a gene. CDR3 bases: TGCGCCAGCAGCTTGTTGGGAGCGGGAGGTCTCGGGGAGCTGTTTTTT. As protein: CASSLLGAGGLGELFF.

The chain is built from TRBV6-2 or TRBV6-3 and TRBJ2-5, with unresolved D. Trimming removed 2 bases from V and 5 bases from J, with 3 bases in between. From germline, CDR1 is MNHEY and CDR2 SVGEGT. CDR3 length: 11 residues. Written as DNA, the CDR3 is TGTGCCAGCAGTTACGTGGAGACCCAGTACTTC. This translates into CASSYVETQYF.

V and J are TRBV5-1 and TRBJ2-2; 9 bases are a match to TRBD2. The V gene end was trimmed by 2 bases and the J gene end by 3 bases; junction bases not matched to a gene: 2. This CDR3 is built from 15 residues. Germline CDR1 SGHRS, CDR2 YFSETQ. The CDR3 protein is CASSFLAGYTGELFF. CDR3 sequence (DNA): TGCGCCAGCAGCTTCCTAGCGGGGTACACCGGGGAGCTGTTTTTT.

The rearrangement joins TRBV19 to TRBJ1-6; 10 positions match TRBD1. Germline values: CDR1 LNHDA, CDR2 SQIVND (reference sequence). J was trimmed by 7 bases and V by 5 bases; bases with no gene match: 5. The CDR3 spans 15 residues. The chain's CDR3 is CASSSPGQGNSPLHF. The CDR3 DNA reads as TGTGCCAGTAGTTCCCCGGGACAGGGGAATTCACCCCTCCACTTT.

This clone is medium-sized in the sample. This rearrangement joins TRBV3-1 (or the pseudogene TRBV3-2) to TRBJ1-6; D call uncertain. V was pared by 4 bases and J by 0 bases, with 13 bases between. Germline CDR1 is LGHDT and CDR2 is YNNKEL (reference sequence). The CDR3 sequence is 17 residues long. The CDR3 protein is CASSPLSRSSYNSPLHF. CDR3 DNA: TGTGCCAGCAGCCCTCTTTCCAGGAGCTCCTATAATTCACCCCTCCACTTT.

The genes are TRBV5-4 and TRBJ2-5; 10 bases agree with TRBD1. Germline V gene lookup returns CDR1 SGHNT and CDR2 YYREEE (reference sequence). The J segment lost 6 bases and the V segment lost 3 bases, leaving 5 bases of the junction unmatched. The CDR3 covers 14 residues. The CDR3 here is CASSYRDRGQTQYF. As DNA, the CDR3 is TGTGCCAGCAGCTACCGGGACAGGGGTCAGACCCAGTACTTC.

V gene TRBV7-2 combines with J gene TRBJ2-7, with D possibly being TRBD2 (5 bases). The CDR3 sequence is 12 residues long. Germline V gene sequence: CDR1 SGHTA, CDR2 FQGNSA. With 4 bases removed from V and 4 bases from J, the gap between germline ends came to 8 bases. The CDR3 loop is CASSYPGYEQYF. The CDR3, as DNA: TGTGCCAGCAGCTATCCGGGGTACGAGCAGTACTTC. The whole variable domain, filled in from reference TRBV7-2 and TRBJ2-7, reads GAGVSQSPSNKVTEKGKDVELRCDPISGHTALYWYRQSLGQGLEFLIYFQGNSAPDKSGLPSDRFSAERTGGSVSTLTIQRTQQEDSAVYLCASSYPGYEQYFGPGTRLTVT.